A selection of T cell receptor beta chains follows, all from one sample in a study of CD8+ T cells in alopecia areata. Here immunoSEQ multiplex PCR was the method, and the copy in TCRdb shows in-frame clones only, minus some. The sample shows 150,000 or so clones, just over 65% of them seen only once. The sample consisted of CD8+ T cells sorted from blood, taken at week 0. The receptors here all came from a human donor with alopecia areata. Each CDR3 is given with its conserved first and last residue. The order of the fields is V gene, J gene, D gene, clone size, CDR3 DNA, CDR3 protein. D genes are given only for firm matches. The size field is filled for only some rows; it gives once, few, many or a size class.

>TRBV9|TRBJ1-2|.|.
TGTGCCAGCAGCGTAGAGGGACGGTCCTATGGCTACACCTTC
CASSVEGRSYGYTF
>TRBV7-8|TRBJ2-3|TRBD2|.
TGTGCCAGCAGCTTAGATGGCGGGGGGGCGTCAGATACGCAGTATTTT
CASSLDGGGASDTQYF
>TRBV6-5|TRBJ1-1|TRBD1|.
TGTGCCAGCAGTCCGACAGGGGTTTCGGCTTTCTTT
CASSPTGVSAFF
>TRBV6-5|TRBJ2-5|TRBD2|.
TGTGCCACACGGGGGGGGCGGGAGACCCAGTACTTC
CATRGGRETQYF
>TRBV14|TRBJ1-2|.|.
TGTGCCAGCAGCCTCGAAGTGACCTATGGCTACACCTTC
CASSLEVTYGYTF
>TRBV15|TRBJ1-3|.|few
TGTGCCACCAGCAGACCCGTCTCTGGAAACACCATATATTTT
CATSRPVSGNTIYF
>TRBV30|TRBJ1-1|.|.
TGTGCCTGGAGTGTATGGGGGGCGGCCACTGAAGCTTTCTTT
CAWSVWGAATEAFF
>TRBV7-7|TRBJ2-1|TRBD2|once
TGTGCTAGCAGCCCCAGCGGGGGTCCTGGTGAGCAGTTCTTC
CASSPSGGPGEQFF
>TRBV27|TRBJ2-2|.|.
TGTGCCAGCAGAGGACAGCCGAACACCGGGGAGCTGTTTTTT
CASRGQPNTGELFF
>TRBV6-5|TRBJ2-7|.|.
TGTGCCAGCAGGGGAGGTACAGGGCGAACCTACGAGCAGTACTTC
CASRGGTGRTYEQYF
>TRBV11-2|TRBJ2-7|.|.
TGTGCCAGCAGCTTAGATCCCCCCGGCGGCTTGTGGGCCTACGAGCAGTACTTC
CASSLDPPGGLWAYEQYF
>TRBV5-1|TRBJ1-6|.|.
TGCGCCAGCAGCGACAGCGGTTTCGATAATTCACCCCTCCACTTT
CASSDSGFDNSPLHF
>TRBV7-2|TRBJ2-7|.|.
TGTGCCAGCAGCACCTTTATCGAGAGCTCCTACGAGCAGTACTTC
CASSTFIESSYEQYF
>TRBV30|TRBJ1-6|.|.
TGTGCCTGGAGTGCGATCAATTCACCCCTCCACTTT
CAWSAINSPLHF
>TRBV29-1|TRBJ1-2|.|.
TGCAGCGTTGAAAGGGCGCAAAGACGGAACGGCTACACCTTC
CSVERAQRRNGYTF
>TRBV5-1|TRBJ2-7|.|.
TGCGCCAGCAGCTTGGTTCCCCGCTACGAGCAGTACTTC
CASSLVPRYEQYF
>TRBV13|TRBJ1-3|.|.
TGTGCCAGCAGCTTAGGCGTTCAGGACAGAAACACCATATATTTT
CASSLGVQDRNTIYF
>TRBV29-1|TRBJ2-7|.|.
TGCAGCGTTGCTGTTTTTGAAACCAATTACGAGCAGTACTTC
CSVAVFETNYEQYF
>TRBV27|TRBJ1-1|.|.
TGTGCCAGCAGTTTAGGGGGCAACACTGAAGCTTTCTTT
CASSLGGNTEAFF
>TRBV15|TRBJ2-7|.|.
TGTGCCACCAGCAGAGATCCGCCCCAGATTCCCTCCTACGAGCAGTACTTC
CATSRDPPQIPSYEQYF
>TRBV25-1|TRBJ2-5|.|few
TGTGCCAGCGATTCGAGCGGTCCGGAGACCCAGTACTTC
CASDSSGPETQYF
>TRBV2|TRBJ1-5|.|.
TGTGCCAGCAAAGGAGGGCGTAATCAGCCCCAGCATTTT
CASKGGRNQPQHF
>TRBV6-5|TRBJ2-2|.|.
TGTGCCAGCAGTTACTCGAACACCGGGGAGCTGTTTTTT
CASSYSNTGELFF
>TRBV5-1|TRBJ1-2|TRBD1|.
TGCGCCAGCAGCTTGGTTTCAACCGGGACAGCCCTTACTTCCAACTATGGCTACACCTTC
CASSLVSTGTALTSNYGYTF
>TRBV5-1|TRBJ2-4|.|few
TGCGCCAGCAGCGATGGACTAGCCAAAAACATTCAGTACTTC
CASSDGLAKNIQYF
>TRBV5-6|TRBJ1-1|.|.
TGTGCCAGCAGCCCGGGAACAGGTAGCCCTGAAGCTTTCTTT
CASSPGTGSPEAFF
>TRBV15|TRBJ1-1|TRBD1|once
TGTGCCACCAGCAGAAAAATAGGACAGGGCGGGACTGAAGCTTTCTTT
CATSRKIGQGGTEAFF
>TRBV27|TRBJ1-6|TRBD1|.
TGTGCCAGCACCCTTTATGGGACAGTTAATTCACCCCTCCACTTT
CASTLYGTVNSPLHF
>TRBV4-1|TRBJ2-2|TRBD2|.
TGCGCCAGCAGCCTCACCCCTTTTAGCGGGGGGCCGAACACCGGGGAGCTGTTTTTT
CASSLTPFSGGPNTGELFF
>TRBV9|TRBJ2-3|.|.
TGTGCCAGCAGCGCCCTGACAGGTCCTGCAGATACGCAGTATTTT
CASSALTGPADTQYF
>TRBV29-1|TRBJ2-1|.|few
TGCAGCGTTGAAGAACAGGGCTACAATGAGCAGTTCTTC
CSVEEQGYNEQFF
>TRBV27|TRBJ1-1|.|.
TGTGCCAGCAGTTTAACACGGAGCACTGAAGCTTTCTTT
CASSLTRSTEAFF
>TRBV30|TRBJ1-2|.|.
TGTGCCTGGGGGGACACTACCCTTTTCTTC
CAWGDTTLFF
>TRBV6-1|TRBJ1-2|.|.
TGTGCCAGCAGCGAGGGAGGATTAACCTATGGCTACACCTTC
CASSEGGLTYGYTF
>TRBV30|TRBJ1-2|TRBD1|.
TGTGCCTGGAGGCAAGGGACAGGGAGCCCCTATGGCTACACCTTC
CAWRQGTGSPYGYTF
>TRBV6-6|TRBJ1-1|.|.
TGTGCCAGCAGACCCTACAAGAACACTGAAGCTTTCTTT
CASRPYKNTEAFF
>TRBV9|TRBJ2-2|.|.
TGTGCCAGCAGCCATACAAGAAAAGTGAACACCGGGGAGCTGTTTTTT
CASSHTRKVNTGELFF
>TRBV11-2|TRBJ2-2|.|.
TGTGCCAGCAGCTCCGCGCGGTCGAACACCGGGGAGCTGTTTTTT
CASSSARSNTGELFF
>TRBV5-1|TRBJ2-1|TRBD1|.
TGCGCCAGCAGCCTTACGAACAGGGGTTGGTACGCTTACAATGAGCAGTTCTTC
CASSLTNRGWYAYNEQFF
>TRBV4-1|TRBJ2-5|.|few
TGCGCCAGCAGCCAAGGCGGGCGGGGGCCCGGGACCCAGTACTTC
CASSQGGRGPGTQYF
>TRBV15|TRBJ2-7|.|few
TGTGCCACCAGCAGAGGTCCGACGAATGAGCAGTACTTC
CATSRGPTNEQYF
>TRBV4-2|TRBJ2-2|.|.
TGTGCCAGCAGCCAAGGCGCGGGGCCGAACACCGGGGAGCTGTTTTTT
CASSQGAGPNTGELFF
>TRBV5-4|TRBJ2-5|.|.
TGTGCCAGCAACCGAGGGGGGAGTGAGACCCAGTACTTC
CASNRGGSETQYF
>TRBV4-1|TRBJ2-3|TRBD1|.
TGCGCCAGCAGCCAAGGTCTTTACGGGGACAGGGGCGCAGATACGCAGTATTTT
CASSQGLYGDRGADTQYF
>TRBV4-1|TRBJ1-1|.|.
TGCGCCAGCAGCTTGGGGGGACAACTCACTGAAGCTTTCTTT
CASSLGGQLTEAFF
>TRBV9|TRBJ2-5|.|.
TGTGCCAGCAGCCCTCCATGGGGGGAGACCCAGTACTTC
CASSPPWGETQYF
>TRBV6-1|TRBJ1-1|.|.
TGTGCCAGCAGTGTTACGGTGAACACTGAAGCTTTCTTT
CASSVTVNTEAFF
>TRBV27|TRBJ1-2|.|.
TGTGCCAGCAGTTTATCGGACAAATTCGGCTACACCTTC
CASSLSDKFGYTF
>TRBV11-2|TRBJ2-7|TRBD1|.
TGTGCCAGCAGCCTAGGGACAGGGGATGGTTTCGAGCAGTACTTC
CASSLGTGDGFEQYF
>TRBV30|TRBJ2-5|.|.
TGTGCCTGGAGCCGAGTTGAGACCCAGTACTTC
CAWSRVETQYF
>TRBV9|TRBJ2-3|.|.
TGTGCCAGCAGCCCCCAGCACCCCACAGATACGCAGTATTTT
CASSPQHPTDTQYF
>TRBV20-1|TRBJ2-1|.|.
TGCAGTGCCCCAGGCAATGAGCAGTTCTTC
CSAPGNEQFF
>TRBV4-1|TRBJ2-7|.|once
TGCGCCAGCAGCCAAGTTGGTGCCGAGCAGTACTTC
CASSQVGAEQYF
>TRBV5-4|TRBJ2-7|.|.
TGTGCCAGCAGCTTGAACAGGGTAGGTTACGAGCAGTACTTC
CASSLNRVGYEQYF
>TRBV27|TRBJ1-2|.|.
TGTGCCAGCAGTCCCGAACAGGGCCCGGGCTATGGCTACACCTTC
CASSPEQGPGYGYTF
>TRBV29-1|TRBJ2-1|.|.
TGCAGCGTTGAGGGGGCAGGGCTCAACAATGAGCAGTTCTTC
CSVEGAGLNNEQFF
>TRBV2|TRBJ1-5|TRBD1|.
TGTGCCAGCAGATTGACAGGGGCCAATCAGCCCCAGCATTTT
CASRLTGANQPQHF